These T cell receptor beta chains were read from a single sample in a study of T cell responses to AZD1222 COVID-19 vaccine. Sequenced by immunoSEQ multiplex PCR; TCRdb stores in-frame clones only, minus some. Found here are some 110,000 clones, about nine tenths of them singletons; the top ten hold approximately 4%. The starting material was peripheral blood, obtained on day 0 of AZD1222 vaccination. These receptor sequences come from an adult in good health. Each CDR3 is given with its conserved first and last residue. The D gene is left open where the match is weak. Some rows mark clone size as missing; the rest say once, few, many or name a class of expanded clone.

CDR3aa: CASSLVAEQYF
CDR3nt: TGTGCCAGCAGCTTAGTTGCCGAGCAGTACTTC
v_gene: TRBV7-9
d_gene: -
abundance: few
j_gene: TRBJ2-7

CDR3aa: CASSLGAASGNTIYF
CDR3nt: TGTGCTAGCAGCTTAGGGGCAGCCTCTGGAAACACCATATATTTT
v_gene: TRBV7-7
d_gene: -
abundance: -
j_gene: TRBJ1-3

CDR3aa: CAISPAGYDEQYF
CDR3nt: TGTGCCATCAGCCCCGCGGGGTACGACGAGCAGTACTTC
v_gene: TRBV10-3
d_gene: -
abundance: -
j_gene: TRBJ2-7

CDR3aa: CASSPGQGSQPQHF
CDR3nt: TGTGCCAGCAGCCCGGGACAGGGTTCTCAGCCCCAGCATTTT
v_gene: TRBV7-6
d_gene: TRBD1
abundance: -
j_gene: TRBJ1-5

CDR3aa: CSVRGTDTQYF
CDR3nt: TGCAGTGTACGGGGTACAGATACGCAGTATTTT
v_gene: TRBV20-1
d_gene: -
abundance: -
j_gene: TRBJ2-3

CDR3aa: CASSLVQGRPEAFF
CDR3nt: TGTGCCAGCAGCTTAGTGCAGGGGAGGCCTGAAGCTTTCTTT
v_gene: TRBV11-2
d_gene: -
abundance: -
j_gene: TRBJ1-1

CDR3aa: CASSEVLAGETALSYEQYF
CDR3nt: TGTGCCAGCAGTGAAGTCCTAGCGGGCGAAACCGCACTTTCCTACGAGCAGTACTTC
v_gene: TRBV2
d_gene: TRBD2
abundance: -
j_gene: TRBJ2-7

CDR3aa: CASSPGEGADTQYF
CDR3nt: TGCGCCAGCAGCCCCGGGGAGGGGGCTGATACGCAGTATTTT
v_gene: TRBV5-1
d_gene: -
abundance: -
j_gene: TRBJ2-3

CDR3aa: CATSGPGANEKLFF
CDR3nt: TGTGCCACCAGTGGGCCAGGGGCAAATGAAAAACTGTTTTTT
v_gene: TRBV24-1
d_gene: -
abundance: -
j_gene: TRBJ1-4

CDR3aa: CASSLAGQGANTQYF
CDR3nt: TGTGCCAGCAGCTTAGCGGGACAGGGGGCAAACACGCAGTATTTT
v_gene: TRBV13
d_gene: TRBD1
abundance: -
j_gene: TRBJ2-3

CDR3aa: CASTQEPSRTDTQYF
CDR3nt: TGTGCCAGCACCCAGGAGCCCTCTCGCACAGATACGCAGTATTTT
v_gene: TRBV4-2
d_gene: -
abundance: once
j_gene: TRBJ2-3

CDR3aa: CASSFYLYSGNTIYF
CDR3nt: TGTGCCAGCAGCTTTTACTTATACTCTGGAAACACCATATATTTT
v_gene: TRBV7-2
d_gene: -
abundance: -
j_gene: TRBJ1-3

CDR3aa: CASSRTSGARDTQYF
CDR3nt: TGTGCCAGCAGCAGGACTAGCGGGGCTCGTGATACGCAGTATTTT
v_gene: TRBV9
d_gene: TRBD2
abundance: -
j_gene: TRBJ2-3

CDR3aa: CASSTHRGQPQHF
CDR3nt: TGTGCCAGTAGTACACACAGGGGCCAGCCCCAGCATTTT
v_gene: TRBV19
d_gene: TRBD1
abundance: -
j_gene: TRBJ1-5

CDR3aa: CASSTQGRGTGELFF
CDR3nt: TGTGCCAGCAGCACACAGGGTCGGGGAACCGGGGAGCTGTTTTTT
v_gene: TRBV7-6
d_gene: -
abundance: few
j_gene: TRBJ2-2

CDR3aa: CSVYPVPANEKLFF
CDR3nt: TGCAGCGTTTATCCGGTCCCGGCTAATGAAAAACTGTTTTTT
v_gene: TRBV29-1
d_gene: -
abundance: -
j_gene: TRBJ1-4

CDR3aa: CASSQRDSNQPQHF
CDR3nt: TGTGCCAGCAGCCAAAGGGACAGCAATCAGCCCCAGCATTTT
v_gene: TRBV3-1/TRBV3-2
d_gene: -
abundance: -
j_gene: TRBJ1-5

CDR3aa: CASSVGIGGAWDIQYF
CDR3nt: TGTGCCAGCAGCGTAGGGATCGGGGGGGCCTGGGACATTCAGTACTTC
v_gene: TRBV9
d_gene: TRBD2
abundance: -
j_gene: TRBJ2-4

CDR3aa: CASSPPGGTGGEMGEQYF
CDR3nt: TGTGCCAGCAGCCCCCCCGGTGGGACAGGGGGCGAAATGGGCGAGCAGTACTTC
v_gene: TRBV4-2
d_gene: TRBD1
abundance: -
j_gene: TRBJ2-7

CDR3aa: CASSFGRGKGYTF
CDR3nt: TGTGCCAGCAGTTTTGGTAGGGGGAAAGGCTACACCTTC
v_gene: TRBV12-3/TRBV12-4
d_gene: -
abundance: -
j_gene: TRBJ1-2

CDR3aa: CASSHSGGRTDTQYF
CDR3nt: TGTGCCAGCAGCCACAGCGGGGGACGCACAGATACGCAGTATTTT
v_gene: TRBV14
d_gene: TRBD2
abundance: -
j_gene: TRBJ2-3